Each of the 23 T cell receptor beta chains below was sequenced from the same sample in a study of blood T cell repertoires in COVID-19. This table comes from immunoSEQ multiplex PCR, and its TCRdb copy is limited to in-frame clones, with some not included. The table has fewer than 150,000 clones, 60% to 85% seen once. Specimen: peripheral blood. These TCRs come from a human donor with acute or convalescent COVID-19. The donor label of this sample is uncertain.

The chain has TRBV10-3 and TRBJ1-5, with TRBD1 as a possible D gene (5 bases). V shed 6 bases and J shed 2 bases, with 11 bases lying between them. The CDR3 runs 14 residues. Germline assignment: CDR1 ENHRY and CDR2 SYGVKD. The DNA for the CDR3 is TGTGCCATCAGGGATCCGGGGGGCAATCAGCCCCAGCATTTT. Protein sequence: CAIRDPGGNQPQHF.

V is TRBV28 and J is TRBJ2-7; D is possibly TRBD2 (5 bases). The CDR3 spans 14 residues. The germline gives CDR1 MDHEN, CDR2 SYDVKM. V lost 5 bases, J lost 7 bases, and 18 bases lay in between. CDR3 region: CASSQGNSRREQYV. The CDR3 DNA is TGTGCCAGCAGTCAAGGGAACAGTAGGAGGGAGCAGTACGTC.

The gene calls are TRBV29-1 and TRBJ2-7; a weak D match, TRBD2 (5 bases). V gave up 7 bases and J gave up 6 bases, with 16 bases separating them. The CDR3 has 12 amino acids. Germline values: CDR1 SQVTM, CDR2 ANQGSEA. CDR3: CSAAGESFEQYF. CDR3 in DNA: TGCAGCGCCGCGGGCGAGAGTTTCGAGCAGTACTTC.

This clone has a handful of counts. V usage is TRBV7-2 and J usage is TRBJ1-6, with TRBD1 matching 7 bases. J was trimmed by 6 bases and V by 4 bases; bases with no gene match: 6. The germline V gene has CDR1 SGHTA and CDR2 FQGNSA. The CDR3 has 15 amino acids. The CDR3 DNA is TGTGCCAGCAGCTACCGACAGGGCCTTAATTCACCCCTCCACTTT. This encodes CASSYRQGLNSPLHF.

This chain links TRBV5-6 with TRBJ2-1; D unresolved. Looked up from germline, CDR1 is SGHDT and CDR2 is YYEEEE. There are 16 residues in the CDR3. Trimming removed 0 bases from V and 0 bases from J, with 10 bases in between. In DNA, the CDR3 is TGTGCCAGCAGCTTGGTCTCTTATTTCTCCTACAATGAGCAGTTCTTC. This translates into CASSLVSYFSYNEQFF.

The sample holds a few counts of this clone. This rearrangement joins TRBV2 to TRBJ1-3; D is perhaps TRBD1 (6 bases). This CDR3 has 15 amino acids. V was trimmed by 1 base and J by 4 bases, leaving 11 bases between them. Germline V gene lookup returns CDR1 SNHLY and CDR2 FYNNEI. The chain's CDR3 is CASSEVQGVGNTIYF. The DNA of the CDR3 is TGTGCCAGCAGTGAAGTACAGGGAGTGGGAAACACCATATATTTT.

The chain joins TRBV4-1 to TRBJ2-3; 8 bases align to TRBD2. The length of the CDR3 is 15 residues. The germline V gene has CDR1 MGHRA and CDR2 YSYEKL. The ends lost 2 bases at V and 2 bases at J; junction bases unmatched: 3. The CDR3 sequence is CASSQIAGFTDTQYF. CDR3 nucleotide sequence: TGCGCCAGCAGCCAAATAGCGGGGTTCACAGATACGCAGTATTTT.

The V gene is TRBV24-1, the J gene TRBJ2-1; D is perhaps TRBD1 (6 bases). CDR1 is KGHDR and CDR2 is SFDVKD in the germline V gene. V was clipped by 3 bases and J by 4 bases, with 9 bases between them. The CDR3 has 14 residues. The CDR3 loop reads CATSDEDRYNEQFF. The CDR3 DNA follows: TGTGCCACCAGTGATGAAGACAGGTACAATGAGCAGTTCTTC.

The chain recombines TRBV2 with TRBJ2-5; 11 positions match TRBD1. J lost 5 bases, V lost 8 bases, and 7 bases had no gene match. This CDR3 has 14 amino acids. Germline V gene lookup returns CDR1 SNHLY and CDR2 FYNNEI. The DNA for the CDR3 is TGTGCCAGCGGGGACAGGGGGATTTTTGAGACCCAGTACTTC. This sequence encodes CASGDRGIFETQYF.

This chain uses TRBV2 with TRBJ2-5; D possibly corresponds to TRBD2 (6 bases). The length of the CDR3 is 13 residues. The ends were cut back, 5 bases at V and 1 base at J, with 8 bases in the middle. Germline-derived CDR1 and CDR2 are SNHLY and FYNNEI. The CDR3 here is CASSRGTQETQYF. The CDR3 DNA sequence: TGTGCCAGCAGTCGGGGGACCCAAGAGACCCAGTACTTC.

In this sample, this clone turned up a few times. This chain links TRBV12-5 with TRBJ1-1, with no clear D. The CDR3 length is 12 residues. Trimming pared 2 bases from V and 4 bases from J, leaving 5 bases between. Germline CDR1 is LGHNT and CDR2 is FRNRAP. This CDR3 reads CASGLTSTEAFF. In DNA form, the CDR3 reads TGTGCTAGTGGTTTGACATCCACTGAAGCTTTCTTT. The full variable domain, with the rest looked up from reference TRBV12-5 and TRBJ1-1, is DARVTQTPRHKVTEMGQEVTMRCQPILGHNTVFWYRQTMMQGLELLAYFRNRAPLDDSGMPKDRFSAEMPDATLATLKIQPSEPRDSAVYFCASGLTSTEAFFGQGTRLTVV.

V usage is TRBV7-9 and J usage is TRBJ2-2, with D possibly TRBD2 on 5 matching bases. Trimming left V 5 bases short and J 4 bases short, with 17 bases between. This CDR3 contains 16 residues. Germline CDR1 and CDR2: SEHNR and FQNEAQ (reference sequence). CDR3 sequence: CASSTQLGGPTGELFF. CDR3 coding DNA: TGTGCCAGCAGCACCCAGCTCGGCGGGCCCACCGGGGAGCTGTTTTTT.

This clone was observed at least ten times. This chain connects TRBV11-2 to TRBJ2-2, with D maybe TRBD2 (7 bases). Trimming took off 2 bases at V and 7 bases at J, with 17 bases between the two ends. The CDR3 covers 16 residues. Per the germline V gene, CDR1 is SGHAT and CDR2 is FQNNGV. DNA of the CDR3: TGTGCCAGCAGCTTAAAACTCGGGGGGCAGGGCGGGGAGCTGTTTTTT. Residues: CASSLKLGGQGGELFF.

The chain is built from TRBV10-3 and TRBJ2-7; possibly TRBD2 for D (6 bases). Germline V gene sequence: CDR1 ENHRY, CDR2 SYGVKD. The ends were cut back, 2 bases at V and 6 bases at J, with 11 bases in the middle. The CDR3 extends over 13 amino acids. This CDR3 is CAISEGGSLEQYV. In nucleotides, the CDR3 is TGTGCCATCAGTGAGGGGGGGAGTCTCGAGCAGTACGTC.

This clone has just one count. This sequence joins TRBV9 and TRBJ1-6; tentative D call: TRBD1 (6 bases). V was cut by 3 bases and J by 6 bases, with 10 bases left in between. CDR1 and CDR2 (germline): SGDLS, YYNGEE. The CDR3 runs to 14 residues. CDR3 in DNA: TGTGCCAGCAGCGCGGGACACGTTAATTCACCCCTCCACTTT. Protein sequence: CASSAGHVNSPLHF. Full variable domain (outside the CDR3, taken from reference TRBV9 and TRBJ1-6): DSGVTQTPKHLITATGQRVTLRCSPRSGDLSVYWYQQSLDQGLQFLIQYYNGEERAKGNILERFSAQQFPDLHSELNLSSLELGDSALYFCASSAGHVNSPLHFGNGTRLTVT.

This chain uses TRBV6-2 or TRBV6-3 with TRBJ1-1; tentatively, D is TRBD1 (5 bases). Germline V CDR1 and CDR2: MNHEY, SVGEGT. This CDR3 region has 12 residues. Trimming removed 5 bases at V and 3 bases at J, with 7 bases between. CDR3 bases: TGTGCCAGCAGTCGCAGGGACACTGAAGCTTTCTTT. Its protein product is CASSRRDTEAFF.

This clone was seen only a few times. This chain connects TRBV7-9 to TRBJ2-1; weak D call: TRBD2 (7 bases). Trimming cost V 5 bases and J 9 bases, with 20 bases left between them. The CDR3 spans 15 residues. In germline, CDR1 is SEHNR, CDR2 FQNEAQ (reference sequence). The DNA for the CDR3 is TGTGCCAGCAGCCTCGGGGGGCGGGGGACGGGTGAGCAGTTCTTC. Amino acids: CASSLGGRGTGEQFF.

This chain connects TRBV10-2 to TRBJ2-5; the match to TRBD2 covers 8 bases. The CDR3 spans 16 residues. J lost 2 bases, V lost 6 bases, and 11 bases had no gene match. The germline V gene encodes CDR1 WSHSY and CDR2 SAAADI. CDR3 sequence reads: CASSHPTSGGQETQYF. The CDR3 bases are TGCGCCAGCAGCCACCCTACGAGCGGGGGACAAGAGACCCAGTACTTC.

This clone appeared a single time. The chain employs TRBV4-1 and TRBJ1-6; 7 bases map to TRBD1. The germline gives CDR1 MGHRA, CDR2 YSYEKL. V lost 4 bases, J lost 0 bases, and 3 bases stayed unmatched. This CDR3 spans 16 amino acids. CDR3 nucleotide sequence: TGCGCCAGCAGCCCAGGGGGTGGCTCCTATAATTCACCCCTCCACTTT. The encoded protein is CASSPGGGSYNSPLHF.

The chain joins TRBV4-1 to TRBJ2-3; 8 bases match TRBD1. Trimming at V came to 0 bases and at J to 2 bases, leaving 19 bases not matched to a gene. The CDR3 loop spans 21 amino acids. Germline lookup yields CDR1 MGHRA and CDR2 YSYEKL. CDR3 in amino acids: CASSQEPGRTGYLPHTDTQYF. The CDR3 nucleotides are TGCGCCAGCAGCCAAGAACCCGGTAGGACAGGGTATTTACCGCACACAGATACGCAGTATTTT.

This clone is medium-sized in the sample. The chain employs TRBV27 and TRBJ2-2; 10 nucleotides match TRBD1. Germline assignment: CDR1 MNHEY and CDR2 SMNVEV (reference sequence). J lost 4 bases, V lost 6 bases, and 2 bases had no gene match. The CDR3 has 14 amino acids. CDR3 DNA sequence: TGTGCCAGCAGAAGGACAGGGGGCACCGGGGAGCTGTTTTTT. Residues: CASRRTGGTGELFF.

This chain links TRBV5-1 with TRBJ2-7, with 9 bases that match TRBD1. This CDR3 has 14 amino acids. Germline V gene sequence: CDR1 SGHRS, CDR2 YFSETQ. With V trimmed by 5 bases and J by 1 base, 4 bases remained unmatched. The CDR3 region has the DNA TGCGCCAGCAGTGAGGGGACAGGGTCCTACGAGCAGTACGTC. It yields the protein CASSEGTGSYEQYV.

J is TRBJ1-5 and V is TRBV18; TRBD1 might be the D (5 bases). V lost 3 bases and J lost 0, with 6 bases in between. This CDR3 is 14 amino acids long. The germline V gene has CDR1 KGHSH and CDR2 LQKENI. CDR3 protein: CASSPQGSNQPQHF. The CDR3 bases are TGTGCCAGCTCACCCCAGGGTAGCAATCAGCCCCAGCATTTT.